This is a list of T cell receptor beta chains from one sample in a study of T-cell memory formation after mild COVID-19. TCRdb re-called the 5' RACE reads through MiXCR, storing one row per CDR3 protein. The sample holds 210,000 or so distinct CDR3 sequences, 8% to 11% seen once. Sequencing used PBMCs or a T cell subset sorted from them (not recorded which). The origin of the receptors is a man younger than 35 who had mild COVID-19 (a few samples of this study predate the infection). Cell type and time point are not known. Both conserved end residues are trimmed from each CDR3.

j_call | v_call | cdr3_aa
TRBJ2-7 | TRBV3-1 | ASSQGAGPTGEQY
TRBJ2-1 | TRBV12-3/TRBV12-4 | ASSLRRRDRNEQF
TRBJ2-1 | TRBV7-8 | ASSVMTGSYNEQF
TRBJ2-3 | TRBV9 | ASSFRQTDTQY
TRBJ2-4 | TRBV12-3/TRBV12-4 | ASSLNRGKNIQY
TRBJ2-1 | TRBV5-6 | ASSLMSGNNEQF
TRBJ2-7 | TRBV29-1 | SVVAQVNSYEQY
TRBJ2-2 | TRBV28 | ASSPGGENTGELF
TRBJ2-2 | TRBV7-2 | ASSGRGQARAGELF
TRBJ2-3 | TRBV20-1 | SARDVDTQY
TRBJ1-6 | TRBV5-6 | ASSSWANSPLH
TRBJ1-4 | TRBV20-1 | SARGQSNEKLF
TRBJ1-2 | TRBV5-6 | ASSAGGLYGYT
TRBJ2-7 | TRBV4-1 | ASSQSGTGYEQY
TRBJ1-3 | TRBV3-1 | ASSPFSTGSGNTIY
TRBJ1-2 | TRBV6-5 | ASRSGGQGALGYT
TRBJ2-3 | TRBV9 | ASSVGSSTDTQY
TRBJ2-7 | TRBV7-9 | ASSWAGTDLEGQY
TRBJ1-6 | TRBV15 | ATRPEGTSPLH
TRBJ2-7 | TRBV3-1 | ASSQGQGGYEQY
TRBJ2-3 | TRBV5-1 | ASSETGGNTDTQY
TRBJ1-1 | TRBV3-1 | ASSPRTGRSEAF
TRBJ2-7 | TRBV30 | AWRTSVVYEQY
TRBJ2-5 | TRBV20-1 | SAERLEQETQY
TRBJ1-3 | TRBV5-1 | ASSLDTNSGNTIY
TRBJ2-3 | TRBV9 | ASSVGSRFWEVTGYTDTQY
TRBJ1-1 | TRBV7-9 | ASTVILNTEAF
TRBJ1-2 | TRBV27 | ASRQMTNYGYT
TRBJ2-7 | TRBV5-4 | ASRSWGQSSYEQY
TRBJ2-4 | TRBV5-1 | ASSFWGQGEIQY
TRBJ1-4 | TRBV6-2/TRBV6-3 | ASSYSGRVEKLF
TRBJ2-3 | TRBV6-2/TRBV6-3 | ASSYRGRANTDTQY
TRBJ2-3 | TRBV20-1 | SARQGSPDTQY
TRBJ2-1 | TRBV6-1 | ASSGLLSSYNEQF
TRBJ1-2 | TRBV25-1 | ASSEDYRGLREGYT
TRBJ2-3 | TRBV7-2 | ASTLGYRGHGTQY
TRBJ2-2 | TRBV27 | ASAPTGNTGELF
TRBJ1-5 | TRBV28 | ASSPGQGVRQPQH
TRBJ2-2 | TRBV2 | ASSVGGFGTGELF
TRBJ2-3 | TRBV7-7 | ASSISPASTDTQY
TRBJ2-3 | TRBV5-1 | ASSPTQGAPNTQY
TRBJ2-7 | TRBV5-1 | ASSLSASGGLYEQY
TRBJ2-1 | TRBV7-3 | ASSTGQGDYNEQF
TRBJ1-6 | TRBV6-5 | ASRNFGRSNSPLH
TRBJ2-5 | TRBV27 | ASKGLARETQY
TRBJ2-6 | TRBV10-3 | AISEGATGANVLT
TRBJ2-5 | TRBV2 | ASQSQGLPQETQY
TRBJ1-6 | TRBV6-5 | ASSYERFSPLH
TRBJ2-5 | TRBV29-1 | SVHGGAGETQY
TRBJ1-3 | TRBV5-1 | ASSEGRNTIY
TRBJ2-2 | TRBV2 | ASSLRSIGELF
TRBJ2-2 | TRBV20-1 | SARGLAGVGGELF
TRBJ2-7 | TRBV7-9 | ASSLGPGTSGDEQY
TRBJ1-1 | TRBV5-1 | ASVRDRSSEAF